This TCR beta chain was identified during a study of graft-versus-host responses after intestinal transplantation (dated by TCRdb to the early 2020s). A note on the overall study: The transplants that recipients got were multivisceral, liver-intestinal, or isolated intestinal. Every recipient was given anti-thymocyte globulin induction, then maintenance tacrolimus and steroids for around three years. A peak of at least 4% donor T cells among recipient peripheral blood mononuclear cells was the definition used for donor T cell macrochimerism. To identify alloreactive clones, pre-transplant mixed lymphocyte reaction products were sequenced and compared with unstimulated pre-transplant donor and recipient T cells. Of the approximately 24 intestinal transplant recipients enrolled in the cohort, one of whom was a retransplant, 3 patients without pretransplant specimens were excluded. Samples from a few later patients were sequenced in-house on an Illumina MiSeq with MiXCR processing rather than by the commercial service. After intestinal transplantation, graft-versus-host and host-versus-graft alloreactive T cell clones were followed in the graft, circulation and bone marrow using bulk TCR-beta CDR3 sequencing. Paper-wide results and their limitations: GvH clones were detected in recipient bone marrow, and some appeared earlier in ileal mucosa or blood, consistent with an intestinal mucosal origin. Patients with donor T cell macrochimerism had high GvH to HvG T cell clonal ratios in their allografts. The conclusions were limited by the relatively low number and heterogeneity of the intestinal transplant patients. Peak levels of circulating GvH clones were associated with declines in HvG clones early after transplant.

Reading the label with the study, this specimen's time point is: cells obtained before transplantation from donor or recipient. CD3+CD4+ and CD3+CD8+ populations were FACS-sorted from unstimulated pre-transplant donor and recipient cells taken from spleen or lymph nodes. Library construction relied on the immunoSEQ multiplex PCR assay. For most patients, genomic DNA was isolated with the Qiagen DNeasy Blood and Tissue Kit and shipped frozen to Adaptive Biotechnologies for TCR sequencing. For most patients, high-throughput TCR-beta CDR3 sequencing of genomic DNA was performed by Adaptive Biotechnologies. On the authors' methods: TCR sequencing data for approximately 19 patients were retrieved from Adaptive's ImmunoSEQ software; three other patients were processed with MiXCR and VDJtools. To correct CD4 versus CD8 sorting errors, any sequence found in both subsets at a frequency ratio below 5:1 was removed. CDR3 nucleotide sequences shared between donor and recipient were removed because their origin could not be assigned. To count as alloreactive, a clone needed at least 2-fold expansion over unstimulated cells and a minimum CFSE-low frequency of 0.002% (template counts) or 0.001% (read counts). Clones detected in sequenced pre-transplant spleen, lymph node, or MLR CFSE-low populations of the donor or recipient were defined as mappable. The cumulative frequency of alloreactive clones was calculated as a percentage of all sequences, weighted by copy number. This immuneACCESS table, as held by TCRdb, lists in-frame sequences with V and J called but not all clones. Of the missing ones, under half trace to an unresolved V gene in checked studies; the others have no known cause. That table gives V, J and clone size, and the DNA gave D and trimming. In this sample the table shows more than 60,000 clones, around 91% of which occur a single time. The biggest ten clones account for under 1.5% of the sample.

As regards this clone: What this receptor recognizes is not known. No quality values exist for individual bases; no much larger clone is one base distant.

The CDR3 numbers 16 residues from cysteine through phenylalanine. Only the CDR3 portion is preserved as DNA: 48 bases, with reading frame beginning at the first base. Taken from the germline V gene (reference sequence), the CDR1 and CDR2 loops are SEHNR and FQNEAQ. V lost 4 bases and J lost 6 bases, and the count of bases not matched to a germline gene is 6. The chain was built from TRBV7-9 and TRBJ2-3, and 14 junction bases match TRBD2. This clonotype was sampled from a human donor who received an intestinal transplant. This specimen was unstimulated CD8+ T cells sorted from spleen or lymph node cells, taken before intestinal transplant. DNA sequence: TGTGCCAGCAGCTCCAGACTAGCGGGGGGGTCCGATACGCAGTATTTT. Protein translation: CASSSRLAGGSDTQYF.